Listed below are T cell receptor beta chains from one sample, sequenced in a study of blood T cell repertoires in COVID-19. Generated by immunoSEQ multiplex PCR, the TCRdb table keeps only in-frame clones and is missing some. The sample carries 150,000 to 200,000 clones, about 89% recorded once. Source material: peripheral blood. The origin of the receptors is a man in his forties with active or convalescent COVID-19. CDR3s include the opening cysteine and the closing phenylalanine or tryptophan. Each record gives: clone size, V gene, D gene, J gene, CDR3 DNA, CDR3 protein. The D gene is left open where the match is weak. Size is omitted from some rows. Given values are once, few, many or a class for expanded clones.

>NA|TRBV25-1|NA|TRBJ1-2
TGTGCCAGCAGCGCTATTATTGTAGGAGTTCTTAACTATGGCTACACCTTC
CASSAIIVGVLNYGYTF
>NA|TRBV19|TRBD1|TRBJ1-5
TGTGCCAGTAGTACAGACAGGGCAGGCAATCAGCCCCAGCATTTT
CASSTDRAGNQPQHF
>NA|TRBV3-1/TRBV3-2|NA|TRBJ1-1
TGTGCCAGCAGCCAAGTACAGGGTAACACTGAAGCTTTCTTT
CASSQVQGNTEAFF
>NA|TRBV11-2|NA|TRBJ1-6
TGTGCCAGCAGCCAACAGGGATCTAATTCACCCCTCCACTTT
CASSQQGSNSPLHF
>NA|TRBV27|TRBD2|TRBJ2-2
TGTGCCAGCAAGCGGGGGCCTAACACCGGGGAGCTGTTTTTT
CASKRGPNTGELFF
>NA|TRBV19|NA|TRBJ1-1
TGTGCCAGTAGCCATAGACGGGACACTGAAGCTTTCTTT
CASSHRRDTEAFF
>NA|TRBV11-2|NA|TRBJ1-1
TGTGCCAGCAGCTTAGACCGCGTGACAGCAAAAGCTTTCTTT
CASSLDRVTAKAFF
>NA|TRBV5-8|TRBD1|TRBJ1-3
TGTGCCAGCAGCCCCGCCGGGACAGGGGGTGGAAACACCATATATTTT
CASSPAGTGGGNTIYF
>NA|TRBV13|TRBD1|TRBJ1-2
TGTGCCAGCAGCTTAGAGGGGAAGGGGGCAATCGATGGCTACACCTTC
CASSLEGKGAIDGYTF
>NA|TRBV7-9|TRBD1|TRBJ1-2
TGTGCCAGCAGCATCCCGACAGGGGCAAGCACTGGCTACACCTTC
CASSIPTGASTGYTF
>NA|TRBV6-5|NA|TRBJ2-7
TGTGCCAGCGTTCTGGGGGGCTACGAGCAGTACTTC
CASVLGGYEQYF
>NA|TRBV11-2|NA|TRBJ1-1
TGTGCCAGCAGCTTAGATCCTAACACTGAAGCTTTCTTT
CASSLDPNTEAFF
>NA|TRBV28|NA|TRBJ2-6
TGTGCCAGCAGTTTACCCACCGGCTCTGGGGCCAACGTCCTGACTTTC
CASSLPTGSGANVLTF
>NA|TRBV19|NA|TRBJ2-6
TGTGCCAGTAGTATAGGTCGTAGCAGGAGGACCTCTGGGGCCAACGTCCTGACTTTC
CASSIGRSRRTSGANVLTF
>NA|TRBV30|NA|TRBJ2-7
TGTGCCTGGGGGAAGGGGATAGGGCAGTACTTC
CAWGKGIGQYF
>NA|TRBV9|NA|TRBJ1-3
TGTGCCAGCAGCGTTGGACACGGAGGAAACACCATATATTTT
CASSVGHGGNTIYF
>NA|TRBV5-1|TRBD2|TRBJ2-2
TGCGCCAGCAGCCCCGGGGGGAGGGACACCGGGGAGCTGTTTTTT
CASSPGGRDTGELFF
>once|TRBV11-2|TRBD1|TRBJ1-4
TGTGCCAGCAGCTATTCCCTGACAGGGACGAGTGAAAAACTGTTTTTT
CASSYSLTGTSEKLFF
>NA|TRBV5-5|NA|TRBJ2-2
TGTGCCAGCAGCTTGACCCGGAGCGGGGAGCTGTTTTTT
CASSLTRSGELFF
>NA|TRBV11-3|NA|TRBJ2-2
TGTGCCAGCAGCTTCATCAACACCGGGGAGCTGTTTTTT
CASSFINTGELFF
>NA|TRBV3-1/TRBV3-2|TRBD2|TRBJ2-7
TGTGCCAGCAGCCCTACGGGACTAGCGGGGACCTACGAGCAGTACTTC
CASSPTGLAGTYEQYF
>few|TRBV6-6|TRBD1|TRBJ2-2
TGTGCCAGCAGCCCACAGGGGGCCGGGGAGCTGTTTTTT
CASSPQGAGELFF
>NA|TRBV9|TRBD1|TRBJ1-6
TGTGCCAGCAGCGGGACAGGGGGCCCAAATTCACCCCTCCACTTT
CASSGTGGPNSPLHF
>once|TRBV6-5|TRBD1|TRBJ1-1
TGTGCCAGCAGCCAAGGGACAGGGTACCTAAGGGCTTTCTTT
CASSQGTGYLRAFF
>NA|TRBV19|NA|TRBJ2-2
TGTGCCAGTAGTATACAGTCCTGGAACACCGGGGAGCTGTTTTTT
CASSIQSWNTGELFF
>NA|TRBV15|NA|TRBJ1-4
TGTGCCACCAGCTTAAGCACAGGGACAACTAATGAAAAACTGTTTTTT
CATSLSTGTTNEKLFF
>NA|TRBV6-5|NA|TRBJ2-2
TGTGCCAGCAGCCACAGGGCCGGGGAGCTGTTTTTT
CASSHRAGELFF
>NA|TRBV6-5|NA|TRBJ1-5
TGTGCCAGCAGCCCCGGGGTCCAGCCCCAGCATTTT
CASSPGVQPQHF
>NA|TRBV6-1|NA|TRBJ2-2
TGTGCCAGCAGCAACTCTGCAATGAACACCGGGGAGCTGTTTTTT
CASSNSAMNTGELFF
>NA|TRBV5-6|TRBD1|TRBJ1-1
TGTGCCAGCAGGCGAGGGGGCGGAAGCACTGAAGCTTTCTTT
CASRRGGGSTEAFF
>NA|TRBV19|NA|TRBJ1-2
TGTGCCAGTAGTATAGAAGGAAGGGGTAACTATGGCTACACCTTC
CASSIEGRGNYGYTF
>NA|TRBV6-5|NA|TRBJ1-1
TGTGCCAGCAGCCGGGGGGGAACTGAAGCTTTCTTT
CASSRGGTEAFF
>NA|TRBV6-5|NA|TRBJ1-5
TGTGCCAGCAGGGACGCCTACGGGGAGCCCCAGCATTTT
CASRDAYGEPQHF
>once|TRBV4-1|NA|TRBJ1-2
TGCGCCAGCAGCCAAGTAGGGGGGCGTCGGGGGGACTATGGCTACACCTTC
CASSQVGGRRGDYGYTF
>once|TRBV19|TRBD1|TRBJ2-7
TGTGCCAGTAGTATTCGGACAGGGCCCTACGAGCAGTACTTC
CASSIRTGPYEQYF
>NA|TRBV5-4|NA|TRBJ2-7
TGTGCCAGCAGCTTGGGTGCGGGGCCCTACGAGCAGTACTTC
CASSLGAGPYEQYF
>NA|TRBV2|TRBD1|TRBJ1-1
TGTGCCAGCAGTGAAGCAGACCGAAGGAGGGACAGAGAAGCTTTCTTT
CASSEADRRRDREAFF
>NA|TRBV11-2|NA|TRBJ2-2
TGTGCCAGCAGCGACAAGTGGGGGGTCAACGGGGAGCTGTTTTTT
CASSDKWGVNGELFF
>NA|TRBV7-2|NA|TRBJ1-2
TGTGCCAGCAGCTTAGCGGTAGGGGTGAACTATGGCTACACCTTC
CASSLAVGVNYGYTF
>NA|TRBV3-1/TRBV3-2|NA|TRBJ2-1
TGTGCCAGCAGCCACGTCCTGAATGAGCAGTTCTTC
CASSHVLNEQFF
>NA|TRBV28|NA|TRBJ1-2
TGTGCCAGCAGTGCAGGGGCCAACTATGGCTACACCTTC
CASSAGANYGYTF
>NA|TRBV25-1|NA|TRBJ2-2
TGTGCCAGCAGTGTACAGAGGGCGGGGGACACGAACACCGGGGAGCTGTTTTTT
CASSVQRAGDTNTGELFF
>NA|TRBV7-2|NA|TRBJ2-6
TGTGCCAGCAGCCTGACAGCCTCTGGGGCCAACGTCCTGACTTTC
CASSLTASGANVLTF
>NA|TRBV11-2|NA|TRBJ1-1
TGTGCCAGCAGCTTGACCAGGGCCACTGAAGCTTTCTTT
CASSLTRATEAFF
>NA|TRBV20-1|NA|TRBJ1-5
TGCAGTACCAGTGCGGTTGGGGGCAGACAGCCCCAGCATTTT
CSTSAVGGRQPQHF
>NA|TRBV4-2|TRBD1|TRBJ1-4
TGTGCCAGCAGCCAAGTCTTGGGACAGGGGGTTGGCGAAAAACTGTTTTTT
CASSQVLGQGVGEKLFF
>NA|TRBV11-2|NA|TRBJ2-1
TGTGCCAGCAGCTTAGCCAGGTACAATGAGCAGTTCTTC
CASSLARYNEQFF
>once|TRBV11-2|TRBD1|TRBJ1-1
TGTGCCAGCAGCTTAGATTGGACAGGGGAGGGTTTCGGCACTGAAGCTTTCTTT
CASSLDWTGEGFGTEAFF
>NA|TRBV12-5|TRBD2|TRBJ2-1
TGTGCTAGTGGCCGCTTTAGCGGGGGGGCCAATGAGCAGTTCTTC
CASGRFSGGANEQFF
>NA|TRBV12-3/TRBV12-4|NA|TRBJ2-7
TGTGCCAGCAGTTTCGGAGTGTCCTACGAGCAGTACTTC
CASSFGVSYEQYF
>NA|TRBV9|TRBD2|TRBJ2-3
TGTGCCAGCAGCGTAGAGGCTAGCGGGGGGGCCGGGGTAGATACGCAGTATTTT
CASSVEASGGAGVDTQYF
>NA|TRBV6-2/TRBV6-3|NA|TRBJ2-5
TGTGCCAGCAGTTACGTTGCGGGAAGCGAGACCCAGTACTTC
CASSYVAGSETQYF
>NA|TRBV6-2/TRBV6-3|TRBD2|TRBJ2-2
TGTGCCAGCAGTTACTCGACTAGCGGGGGTGAGAACACCGGGGAGCTGTTTTTT
CASSYSTSGGENTGELFF
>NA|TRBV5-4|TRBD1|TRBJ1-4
TGTGCCAGCAGCAAGGGACAGACGGATGAAAAACTGTTTTTT
CASSKGQTDEKLFF
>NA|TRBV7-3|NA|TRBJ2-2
TGTGCCAGCAGCCGCCGAGGGGGCGGGGAGACCGGGGAGCTGTTTTTT
CASSRRGGGETGELFF
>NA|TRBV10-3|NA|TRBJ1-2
TGTGCCATCAGTGAAGGAGGGTATGGCTACACCTTC
CAISEGGYGYTF
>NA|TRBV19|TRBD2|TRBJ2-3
TGTGCCAGTAGTATGAGCGGGACCCTCCCAGATACGCAGTATTTT
CASSMSGTLPDTQYF